A single sample is the source of the 24 T cell receptor beta chains below, sequenced in a study of glioma-infiltrating T cells after dendritic cell vaccination. Using immunoSEQ multiplex PCR, the repertoire was profiled, and TCRdb retains in-frame clones only, with some absent. The sample lists about 92,000 clones; 65% to 90% were seen once. Sequencing used blood, obtained before dendritic cell vaccination. These receptors were collected from a human donor with glioblastoma.

The rearrangement joins TRBV4-1 to TRBJ2-2; 12 bases match TRBD1. This CDR3 comprises 16 residues. Germline loops: CDR1 MGHRA, CDR2 YSYEKL. The trim removed 0 bases at V and 8 bases at J, leaving 4 bases unmatched. CDR3 DNA sequence: TGCGCCAGCAGCCAAGATTTGGGACAGGGGGCTGGGGAGCTGTTTTTT. Translation gives CASSQDLGQGAGELFF.

This rearrangement joins TRBV2 to TRBJ1-2, with D perhaps matching TRBD1 (5 bases). The length of the CDR3 is 14 residues. V lost 4 bases and J lost 1, with 10 bases in between. Germline CDR1 and CDR2: SNHLY and FYNNEI. Here the CDR3 DNA reads TGTGCCAGCAGTGGCGCAGGGAATAACTATGGCTACACCTTC. Protein sequence: CASSGAGNNYGYTF.

J is TRBJ1-2 and V is TRBV2; TRBD1 matches 9 bases. V was clipped by 1 base and J by 6 bases; unmatched bases: 12. Germline CDR1 SNHLY, CDR2 FYNNEI. The CDR3 has 17 residues. The CDR3 DNA is TGTGCCAGCAGTGAAGGGGGGACAGGGTTGGTCGCGGATGGCTACACCTTC. It encodes CASSEGGTGLVADGYTF.

This clone appeared a single time. The chain couples TRBV4-1 to TRBJ2-3, with TRBD2 matching over 12 bases. The J segment lost 6 bases and the V segment lost 3 bases, leaving 13 bases of the junction unmatched. This CDR3 is built from 18 residues. Germline V gene data show CDR1 as MGHRA and CDR2 as YSYEKL. The CDR3 loop is CASSHIIPWTSGTDTQYF. As DNA, the CDR3 is TGCGCCAGCAGCCATATTATCCCTTGGACTAGCGGGACGGATACGCAGTATTTT.

The rearrangement joins TRBV6-5 to TRBJ1-6; possible D gene TRBD1, 6 bases. The ends were cut back, 6 bases at V and 2 bases at J, with 8 bases in the middle. Germline CDR1 MNHEY, CDR2 SVGAGI. The CDR3 length is 14 residues. CDR3 in amino acids: CASSTGTYNSPLHF. The CDR3 DNA reads as TGTGCCAGCAGCACAGGGACCTATAATTCACCCCTCCACTTT.

The gene calls are TRBV7-8 and TRBJ1-1; D gene uncertain. Germline CDR1 is SGHVS and CDR2 is FQNEAQ. V shed 1 base and J shed 3 bases, with 9 bases lying between them. The length of the CDR3 is 14 residues. This CDR3 is CASSLVGADTEAFF. For the CDR3, the DNA is TGTGCCAGCAGCTTAGTGGGCGCAGACACTGAAGCTTTCTTT. Filled out from reference TRBV7-8 and TRBJ1-1, the complete variable domain reads GAGVSQSPRYKVAKRGQDVALRCDPISGHVSLFWYQQALGQGPEFLTYFQNEAQLDKSGLPSDRFFAERPEGSVSTLKIQRTQQEDSAVYLCASSLVGADTEAFFGQGTRLTVV.

The chain combines TRBV6-6 with TRBJ2-5; TRBD2 is a possible D gene (5 bases). CDR3 size: 13 residues. The germline V and J ends were trimmed by 5 bases and 5 bases, with 12 bases remaining between them. The germline V gene has CDR1 MNHNY and CDR2 SVGAGI (reference sequence). The CDR3 protein is CASSKLGLETQYF. DNA for the CDR3: TGTGCCAGCAGTAAACTAGGTCTGGAGACCCAGTACTTC.

This clone showed up just a few times. The rearrangement links TRBV10-3 to TRBJ2-7, with D maybe TRBD2 (6 bases). Per the germline V gene, CDR1 is ENHRY and CDR2 is SYGVKD. CDR3 length: 12 amino acids. Between the trimmed V and J ends, which lost 5 bases and 4 bases, there was a span of 9 bases. CDR3 in DNA: TGTGCCATCAGTATGACTAGTTACGAGCAGTACTTC. Translated: CAISMTSYEQYF.

The rearrangement links TRBV6-1 to TRBJ1-1, with no clear D. Looked up from germline, CDR1 is MNHNS and CDR2 is SASEGT. V shed 2 bases and J shed 5 bases, with 12 bases lying between them. This CDR3 is 14 amino acids long. Written as DNA, the CDR3 is TGTGCCAGCAGTGAACTCCTCGGGAGTACTGAAGCTTTCTTT. Encoded protein: CASSELLGSTEAFF.

V is TRBV4-3 and J is TRBJ1-2, with TRBD1 matching over 7 bases. This CDR3 is 13 amino acids long. Germline CDR1 reads LGHNA; CDR2 reads YSLEER. Losses at the gene ends were 3 bases for V and 7 bases for J; bases not matched to a gene: 5. CDR3 loop: CASSHVRGVGYTF. DNA for the CDR3: TGCGCCAGCAGCCATGTCAGGGGGGTTGGCTACACCTTC.

The chain joins TRBV15 to TRBJ2-7; 13 bases align to TRBD2. With 8 bases clipped from V and 7 bases from J, the junction kept 5 bases outside the gene matches. Germline loops: CDR1 LNHNV, CDR2 YYDKDF (reference sequence). This CDR3 region has 13 residues. Here the CDR3 reads CATARGLAGEQYF. As DNA, the CDR3 is TGTGCCACCGCCCGGGGACTAGCGGGGGAGCAGTACTTC. The full variable domain, its missing parts supplied by reference TRBV15 and TRBJ2-7, is DAMVIQNPRYQVTQFGKPVTLSCSQTLNHNVMYWYQQKSSQAPKLLFHYYDKDFNNEADTPDNFQSRRPNTSFCFLDIRSPGLGDTAMYLCATARGLAGEQYFGPGTRLTVT.

The chain combines TRBV6-6 with TRBJ1-5, with D tentatively TRBD1 (5 bases). The CDR3 consists of 14 residues. V lost 6 bases and J lost 2, with 11 bases in between. Per germline, CDR1 MNHNY and CDR2 SVGAGI (reference sequence). The CDR3 coding sequence is TGTGCCAGCAGCCCAGGGTTGGGCAATCAGCCCCAGCATTTT. Translating gives CASSPGLGNQPQHF.

The V and J genes are TRBV7-2 and TRBJ2-7, with TRBD2 matching over 8 bases. The germline V gene encodes CDR1 SGHTA and CDR2 FQGNSA. Trimming at V came to 1 base and at J to 3 bases, leaving 5 bases not matched to a gene. The CDR3 consists of 15 residues. The CDR3 sequence is CASSLVAGGVYEQYF. As DNA, the CDR3 is TGTGCCAGCAGCTTAGTTGCGGGAGGAGTCTACGAGCAGTACTTC.

The CDR3 reads CASSLLAGVDEQYF. Written as DNA, the CDR3 is TGCGCCAGCAGCTTGCTAGCGGGAGTGGACGAGCAGTACTTC. The chain joins TRBV5-1 to TRBJ2-7, with 10 positions matching TRBD2. This CDR3 comprises 14 residues. V shed 1 base, J shed 5 bases, and the junction held 3 bases outside the gene matches. Looked up from germline, CDR1 is SGHRS and CDR2 is YFSETQ.

The J gene is TRBJ2-3, the V gene TRBV2; TRBD2 aligns across 16 bases. Germline V gene sequence: CDR1 SNHLY, CDR2 FYNNEI. The length of the CDR3 is 22 residues. Losses at the gene ends were 7 bases for V and 3 bases for J; bases not matched to a gene: 22. In nucleotides, the CDR3 is TGTGCCAGCACCGGGACTTGGTCCGGGACTAGCGGGAGGGCCAAGTGGACAGATACGCAGTATTTT. This gives the protein CASTGTWSGTSGRAKWTDTQYF.

The V and J genes are TRBV5-1 and TRBJ2-7, with a tentative D call TRBD2 (5 bases). CDR3 length: 12 amino acids. Germline CDR1 and CDR2: SGHRS and YFSETQ. Trimming left V 0 bases short and J 6 bases short, with 7 bases between. The CDR3 region has the DNA TGCGCCAGCAGCTTGGGTACTAGCGAGCAGTACTTC. Protein sequence: CASSLGTSEQYF.

This clone has only a few counts. The CDR3 loop is CATSRELGGHQPQHF. CDR3 DNA sequence: TGTGCCACCAGCAGAGAGTTGGGGGGGCATCAGCCCCAGCATTTT. The chain carries TRBV15 and TRBJ1-5; D possibly corresponds to TRBD1 (6 bases). The V end lost 0 bases, the J end lost 5 bases, and 11 bases lay between the germline ends. CDR3 length equals 15 residues. Per the germline V gene, CDR1 is LNHNV and CDR2 is YYDKDF (reference sequence).

The chain combines TRBV28 with TRBJ2-7, with D perhaps TRBD1 (6 bases). The V end was cut by 5 bases, the J end by 2 bases, with 22 bases between. Germline-derived CDR1 and CDR2 are MDHEN and SYDVKM. The CDR3 has 17 amino acids. Here the CDR3 reads CASSLEQGRILTYEQYF. CDR3 sequence (DNA): TGTGCCAGCAGTCTCGAACAGGGCCGCATCCTTACCTACGAGCAGTACTTC.

This chain uses TRBV10-3 with TRBJ1-3; the match to TRBD1 covers 8 bases. The ends lost 3 bases at V and 2 bases at J; junction bases unmatched: 3. This CDR3 comprises 15 residues. The germline CDR1 and CDR2 sequences are ENHRY and SYGVKD. The chain's CDR3 is CAISDATGAGNTIYF. CDR3 coding DNA: TGTGCCATCAGTGACGCGACAGGGGCTGGAAACACCATATATTTT.

This chain connects TRBV28 to TRBJ1-1; D is undetermined. Between the trimmed V and J ends, which lost 7 bases and 2 bases, there was a span of 5 bases. Looked up from germline, CDR1 is MDHEN and CDR2 is SYDVKM. The CDR3 runs 11 residues. This chain's CDR3 is CASNLNTEAFF. CDR3 sequence (DNA): TGTGCCAGCAACCTAAACACTGAAGCTTTCTTT.

This clone was detected only once. J is TRBJ2-2 and V is TRBV6-1; tentatively, D is TRBD1 (5 bases). V was pared by 2 bases and J by 7 bases, with 14 bases between. The CDR3 length is 15 residues. CDR1 and CDR2 (germline): MNHNS, SASEGT. The DNA of the CDR3 is TGTGCCAGCAGTGAAATGGTGGGGCTGGGCGGGGAGCTGTTTTTT. Protein sequence: CASSEMVGLGGELFF.

Many counts were recorded for this clone. The chain couples TRBV28 to TRBJ1-5; possible D gene TRBD1, 5 bases. This CDR3 comprises 17 residues. Trimming cost V 2 bases and J 4 bases, with 18 bases left between them. Germline CDR1 reads MDHEN; CDR2 reads SYDVKM. CDR3 residues: CASSLQHGGGYNQPQHF. Here the CDR3 DNA reads TGTGCCAGCAGTTTACAACACGGGGGGGGGTATAATCAGCCCCAGCATTTT.

This clone was found many times. The chain is built from TRBV4-2 and TRBJ1-1; D is uncertain. Germline V gene data show CDR1 as LGHNA and CDR2 as YNFKEQ. This CDR3 is 13 amino acids long. V shed 0 bases and J shed 1 base, with 3 bases lying between them. The CDR3 DNA is TGTGCCAGCAGCCAAGAGGCGAACACTGAAGCTTTCTTT. Translating gives CASSQEANTEAFF.

The chain recombines TRBV28 with TRBJ1-2, with 9 bases matching TRBD1. V was pared by 4 bases and J by 2 bases, with 2 bases of the junction left unmatched. This CDR3 is 14 amino acids long. Germline CDR1 reads MDHEN; CDR2 reads SYDVKM. The CDR3 loop reads CASSYTGGNYGYTF. CDR3 DNA sequence: TGTGCCAGCAGTTATACAGGGGGCAACTATGGCTACACCTTC.